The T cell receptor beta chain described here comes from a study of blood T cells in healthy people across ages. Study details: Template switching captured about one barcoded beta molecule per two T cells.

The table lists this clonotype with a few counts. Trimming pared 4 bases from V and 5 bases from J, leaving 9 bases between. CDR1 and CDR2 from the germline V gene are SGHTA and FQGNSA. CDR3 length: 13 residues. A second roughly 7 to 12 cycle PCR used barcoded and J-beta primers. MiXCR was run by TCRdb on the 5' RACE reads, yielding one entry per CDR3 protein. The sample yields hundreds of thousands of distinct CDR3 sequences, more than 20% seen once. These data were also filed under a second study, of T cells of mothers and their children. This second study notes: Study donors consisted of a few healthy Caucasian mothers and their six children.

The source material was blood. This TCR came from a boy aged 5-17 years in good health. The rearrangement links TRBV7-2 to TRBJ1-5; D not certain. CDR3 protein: CASSSMTDQPQHF. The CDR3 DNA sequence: TGTGCCAGCAGCTCTATGACCGATCAGCCCCAGCATTTT.